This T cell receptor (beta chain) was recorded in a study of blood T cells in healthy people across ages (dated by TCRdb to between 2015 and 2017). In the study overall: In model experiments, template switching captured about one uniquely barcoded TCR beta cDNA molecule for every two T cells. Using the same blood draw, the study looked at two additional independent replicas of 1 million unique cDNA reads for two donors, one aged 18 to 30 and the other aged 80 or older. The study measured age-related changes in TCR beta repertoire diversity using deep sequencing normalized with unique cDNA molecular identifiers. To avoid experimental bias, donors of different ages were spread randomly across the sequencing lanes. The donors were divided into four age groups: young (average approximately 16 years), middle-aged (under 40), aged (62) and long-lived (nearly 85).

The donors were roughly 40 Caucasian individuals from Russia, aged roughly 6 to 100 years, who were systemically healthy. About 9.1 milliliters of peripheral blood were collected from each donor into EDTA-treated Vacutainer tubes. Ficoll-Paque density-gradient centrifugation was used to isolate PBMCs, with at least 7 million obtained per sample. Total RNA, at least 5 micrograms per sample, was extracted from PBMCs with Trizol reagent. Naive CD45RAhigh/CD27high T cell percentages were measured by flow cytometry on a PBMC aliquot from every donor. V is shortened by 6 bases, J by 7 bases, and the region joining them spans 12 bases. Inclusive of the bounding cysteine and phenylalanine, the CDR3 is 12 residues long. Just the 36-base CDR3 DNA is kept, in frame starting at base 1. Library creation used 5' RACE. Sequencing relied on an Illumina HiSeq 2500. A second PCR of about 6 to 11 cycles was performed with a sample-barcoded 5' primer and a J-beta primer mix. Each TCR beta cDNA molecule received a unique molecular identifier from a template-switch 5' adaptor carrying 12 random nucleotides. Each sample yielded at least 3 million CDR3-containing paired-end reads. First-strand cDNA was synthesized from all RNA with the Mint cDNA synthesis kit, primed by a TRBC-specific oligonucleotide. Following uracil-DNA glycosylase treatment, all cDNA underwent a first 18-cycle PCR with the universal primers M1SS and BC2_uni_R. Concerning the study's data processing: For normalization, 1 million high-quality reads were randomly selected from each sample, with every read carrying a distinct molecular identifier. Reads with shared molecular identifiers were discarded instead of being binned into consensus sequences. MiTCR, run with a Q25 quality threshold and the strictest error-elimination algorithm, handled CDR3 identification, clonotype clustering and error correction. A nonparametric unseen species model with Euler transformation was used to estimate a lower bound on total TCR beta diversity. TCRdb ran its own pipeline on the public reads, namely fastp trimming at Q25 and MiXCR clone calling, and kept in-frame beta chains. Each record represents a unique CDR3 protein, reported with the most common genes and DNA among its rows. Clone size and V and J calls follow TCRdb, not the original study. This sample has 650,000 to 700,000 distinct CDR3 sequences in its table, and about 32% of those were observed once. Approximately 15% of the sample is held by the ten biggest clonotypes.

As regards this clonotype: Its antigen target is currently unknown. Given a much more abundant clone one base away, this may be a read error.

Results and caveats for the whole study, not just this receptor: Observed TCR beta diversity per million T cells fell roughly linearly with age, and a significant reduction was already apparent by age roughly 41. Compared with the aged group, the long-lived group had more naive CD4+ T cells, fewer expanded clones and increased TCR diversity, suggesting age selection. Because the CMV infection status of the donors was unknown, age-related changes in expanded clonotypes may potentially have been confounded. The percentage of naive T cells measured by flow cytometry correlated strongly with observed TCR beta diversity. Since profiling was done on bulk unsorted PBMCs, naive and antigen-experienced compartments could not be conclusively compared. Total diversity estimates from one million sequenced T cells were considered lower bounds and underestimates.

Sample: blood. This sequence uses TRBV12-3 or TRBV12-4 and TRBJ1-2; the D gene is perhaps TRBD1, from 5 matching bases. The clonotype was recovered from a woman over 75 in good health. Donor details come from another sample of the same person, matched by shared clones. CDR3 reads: CASSEGWGGYTF. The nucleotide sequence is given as TGTGCCAGCAGCGAGGGGTGGGGTGGCTACACCTTC.